Listed below are T cell receptor beta chains from one sample, sequenced in a study of vaccination and CD4 T cells after COVID-19. In TCRdb, the PCR reads were re-called with MiXCR into one record per CDR3 protein. The repertoire holds around 16,000 distinct CDR3 sequences, with around 70% as singletons. These receptors have no identified antigens. The sequenced material came from CD4+ T cells from blood, cultured in vitro. The receptors were sampled from a human donor who had recovered from COVID-19. Each CDR3 is given with its conserved first and last residue. Each record gives: clone size, D gene, J gene, V gene, CDR3 DNA, CDR3 protein. D genes are given only for firm matches. Part of the rows lack a size; the others show once, few, many or a class for expanded clones.

.,.,TRBJ2-3,TRBV4-3,TGCGCCAGCAGCCAAGTCCTCGCGGTAGATACGCAGTATTTT,CASSQVLAVDTQYF
once,TRBD2,TRBJ2-7,TRBV6-8,TGTGCCAATCAAGCGGCGGGAGCCCGGGGCGAGCAGTACTTC,CANQAAGARGEQYF
.,TRBD2,TRBJ2-1,TRBV20-1,TGCAGTGCTCAACGCGGGAGGGCCTCGATGAATGAGCAGTTCTTC,CSAQRGRASMNEQFF
.,.,TRBJ2-7,TRBV11-1,TGTGCCAGCAGCCCGGGACCCCGCCTTTACGAGCAGTACTTC,CASSPGPRLYEQYF
once,.,TRBJ1-1,TRBV7-9,TGTGCCAGCACCTGGGGCCGCATGAACACTGAAGCTTTCTTT,CASTWGRMNTEAFF
.,TRBD1,TRBJ1-5,TRBV28,TGTGCCAGCAGTTTACTGGACAGGCCCAATCAGCCCCAGCATTTT,CASSLLDRPNQPQHF
.,TRBD1,TRBJ1-6,TRBV7-9,TGTGCCAGCAGCTCCGGACAGGCCTATAATTCACCCCTCCACTTT,CASSSGQAYNSPLHF
.,.,TRBJ2-3,TRBV21-1,TGTGCCAGCAGCACCCTGGGGACTAGCGGAAGCACAGATACGCAGTATTTT,CASSTLGTSGSTDTQYF
.,TRBD1,TRBJ1-4,TRBV20-1,TGCAGTGCCTTGCCGGGACAGGGTCGTGAAAAACTGTTTTTT,CSALPGQGREKLFF
.,TRBD1,TRBJ2-1,TRBV11-3,TGTGCCAGCAGCTTAGCTCCGGACAGGAACAATGAGCAGTTCTTC,CASSLAPDRNNEQFF
.,.,TRBJ1-5,TRBV10-2,TGCGCCAGCAGTCGAGGGAGATCTCAGCCCCAGCATTTT,CASSRGRSQPQHF